This T cell receptor (beta chain) was retrieved from a study of T cell changes during pregnancy in multiple sclerosis. The V and J ends lost 5 bases and 6 bases, in that order; junction bases with no gene match: 7. Per germline, CDR1 MNHEY and CDR2 SMNVEV (reference sequence). The CDR3 is 14 residues long. Only in-frame clones appear in the TCRdb table, and some are missing; sequencing was by immunoSEQ multiplex PCR. The table includes 60,000 to 70,000 clones, roughly 91% detected once. Sequencing used peripheral blood, obtained in the third trimester of pregnancy. The V gene is TRBV27, the J gene TRBJ1-2; 9 positions agree with TRBD1. This receptor was obtained from a female donor in good health, enrolled as a control in a pregnancy study. The CDR3 nucleotides are TGTGCCAGCAGTGCCCCGGGACAGGGTCATGGCTACACCTTC. Translated: CASSAPGQGHGYTF.